This is a list of T cell receptor beta chains from one sample in a study of cytotoxic CD8 clonotypes in ibrutinib-treated CLL. The table came from immunoSEQ multiplex PCR; TCRdb's copy has only in-frame clones and leaves some out. Of 20,000 or so clones in the sample, 81% were seen once. Sequencing was performed on PBMCs, taken before ibrutinib treatment. The receptors shown here come from a human donor with chronic lymphocytic leukemia. CDR3s leave out the opening cysteine and the closing phenylalanine or tryptophan.

V gene	CDR3 protein
TRBV11-2	ASSFGTGRIRDTQY
TRBV4-1	ASSQGQGGVNEQF
TRBV5-1	ASSSRRGDTGELF
TRBV14	ASSLPRAGNTEAF
TRBV6-6	ASSYTPHSNTGELF
TRBV19	ASSIGLAGGTDTQY
TRBV2	ASSEALPAPGYRETQY
TRBV28	ASNPSGADYGYT
TRBV25-1	ASSEYSSYQETQY
TRBV28	ASSLGEGQISGANVLT
TRBV30	AWSPGTGSSYEQY
TRBV6-5	ASSYSGRGEQF
TRBV5-1	ASSWRGIDRGETQY
TRBV5-4	ASTKNTGYNSPLH
TRBV6-1	ASSPRRAGTYEQY
TRBV6-5	ASSSGSATNEKLF
TRBV29-1	SVVLSTGANVLT
TRBV7-9	ASSFDRLSYT
TRBV19	ASSIRDRGPNQPQH
TRBV6-5	ASRATSGTEAF
TRBV7-7	ASSLAQGDEQY
TRBV6-5	ASSERQLNTEAF